This TCR beta chain came from a study of cytomegalovirus exposure and HLA in healthy donors. Of note for this clone: Its antigen is undetermined.

PCR employed 60 Vbeta and 13 Jbeta primers. Measured with immunoSEQ multiplex PCR; TCRdb has only the in-frame clones, and not every one. The table includes roughly 150,000 clones, 70% to 85% detected once. Study results and caveats: As confirmed in vitro, a few CMV-associated chains were specific for CMV antigens. The classifier, whose performance was assessed in both the original and validation cohorts, reportedly diagnosed cytomegalovirus status with high specificity and sensitivity.

The germline CDR1 and CDR2 sequences are SGHAT and FQNNGV. V was shortened by 0 bases and J by 8 bases, with 16 bases between the two germline ends. This CDR3 region has 15 residues. The receptor comes from a man in his forties or fifties in good health and CMV-seropositive. The sample comprised PBMCs. The chain carries TRBV11-2 and TRBJ1-2; possibly TRBD1 for D (5 bases). The CDR3 loop reads CASSLDRVGGRGYTF. CDR3 sequence (DNA): TGTGCCAGCAGCTTAGATCGTGTCGGGGGAAGAGGCTACACCTTC.